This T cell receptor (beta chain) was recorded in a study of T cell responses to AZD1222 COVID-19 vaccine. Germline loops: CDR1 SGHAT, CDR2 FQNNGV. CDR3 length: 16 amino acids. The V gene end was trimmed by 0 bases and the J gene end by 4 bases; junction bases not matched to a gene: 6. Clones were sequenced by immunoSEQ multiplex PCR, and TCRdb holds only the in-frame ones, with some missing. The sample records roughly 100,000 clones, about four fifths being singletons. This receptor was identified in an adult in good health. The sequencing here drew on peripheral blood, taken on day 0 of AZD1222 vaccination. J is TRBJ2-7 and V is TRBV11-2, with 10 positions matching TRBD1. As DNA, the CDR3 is TGTGCCAGCAGCTTAGATGGGGACAGGGGAGGGTACGAGCAGTACTTC. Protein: CASSLDGDRGGYEQYF. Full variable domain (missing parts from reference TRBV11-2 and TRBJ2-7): EAGVAQSPRYKIIEKRQSVAFWCNPISGHATLYWYQQILGQGPKLLIQFQNNGVVDDSQLPKDRFSAERLKGVDSTLKIQPAKLEDSAVYLCASSLDGDRGGYEQYFGPGTRLTVT.